The 20 T cell receptor beta chains listed next were all sequenced from one sample in a study of cytomegalovirus exposure and HLA in healthy donors. Both 60 Vbeta primers and 13 Jbeta primers went into the PCR. Some clones are missing from TCRdb's copy, which holds only in-frame ones; the method was immunoSEQ multiplex PCR. The repertoire holds about 91,000 clones, with 78% as singletons. The sample was PBMCs. These receptors all stem from a male donor in good health and CMV-seropositive.

This chain joins TRBV19 and TRBJ2-7, with 8 positions matching TRBD1. V was clipped by 4 bases and J by 2 bases; unmatched bases: 4. Germline V gene lookup returns CDR1 LNHDA and CDR2 SQIVND (reference sequence). The CDR3 sequence is 14 residues long. CDR3 nucleotides: TGTGCCAGTAGTAGAGACAGGGGCACCTACGAGCAGTACTTC. This sequence encodes CASSRDRGTYEQYF.

The chain couples TRBV21-1 to TRBJ2-2; the D call of TRBD1 is as the table states it, not checked on the DNA. TRBV21-1 constitutes a pseudogene. CDR3 length equals 14 residues. The CDR3 reads CASSKEGSTGELFF. The CDR3 bases are TGTGCCAGCAGCAAAGAGGGGTCCACCGGGGAGCTGTTTTTT.

The CDR3 DNA is TGTGCCAGCAGCTTGAGCGGCCAAGAGACCCAGTACTTC. Protein product: CASSLSGQETQYF. This rearrangement joins TRBV11-2 to TRBJ2-5; D perhaps matches TRBD2 (5 bases). The V gene's germline CDR1 is SGHAT and CDR2 FQNNGV. There are 13 residues in the CDR3. Deletions cut 3 bases from V and 1 base from J, with 6 bases between.

The chain employs TRBV28 and TRBJ2-7; D is uncertain. CDR1 and CDR2 from the germline V gene are MDHEN and SYDVKM. The CDR3 is made up of 12 amino acids. V was clipped by 3 bases and J by 6 bases, with 9 bases between them. CDR3 coding DNA: TGTGCCAGCAGTTTCTCCTGGGCCGAGCAGTACTTC. Protein product: CASSFSWAEQYF.

The CDR3 loop is CASSLGAFYEQYF. The CDR3 DNA follows: TGTGCCAGCAGTTTAGGAGCTTTCTACGAGCAGTACTTC. This rearrangement joins TRBV27 to TRBJ2-7; D is unclear. V was shortened by 2 bases and J by 3 bases, with 8 bases between the two germline ends. Germline V lookup: CDR1 MNHEY, CDR2 SMNVEV (reference sequence). CDR3 size: 13 residues.

This clone was detected only a few times. The V and J genes are TRBV2 and TRBJ1-5, with D perhaps TRBD1 (6 bases). The CDR3 contains 14 residues. The V gene lost 5 bases and the J gene lost 0 bases, with 8 bases spanning the gap. Germline V gives CDR1 SNHLY, CDR2 FYNNEI. CDR3 DNA: TGTGCCAGCAGTTTGACAGGTAGCAATCAGCCCCAGCATTTT. It codes for CASSLTGSNQPQHF.

This chain uses TRBV5-1 with TRBJ2-1, with 9 nucleotides matching TRBD2. V trimming: 2 bases; J trimming: 0 bases; junction bases outside the gene matches: 6. The germline gives CDR1 SGHRS, CDR2 YFSETQ. This CDR3 contains 17 residues. CDR3 region: CASSFSGGTYSYNEQFF. CDR3 DNA sequence: TGCGCCAGCAGCTTCAGCGGGGGGACCTACTCCTACAATGAGCAGTTCTTC.

The chain has TRBV7-2 and TRBJ1-3, with 8 positions matching TRBD1. The J segment lost 1 base and the V segment lost 2 bases, leaving 10 bases of the junction unmatched. The CDR3 covers 18 residues. The germline CDR1 and CDR2 sequences are SGHTA and FQGNSA. The CDR3 is CASSLLRPGQGSGNTIYF. The CDR3 coding sequence is TGTGCCAGCAGCTTACTTCGGCCCGGACAGGGATCTGGAAACACCATATATTTT.

J is TRBJ2-1 and V is TRBV5-4; 9 nucleotides align to TRBD2. Germline lookup yields CDR1 SGHNT and CDR2 YYREEE (reference sequence). V shed 0 bases and J 3 bases; nucleotides not matched to a gene: 1. The CDR3 is made up of 15 amino acids. This CDR3 is CASSLVAGDYNEQFF. CDR3 bases: TGTGCCAGCAGCTTGGTAGCGGGAGACTACAATGAGCAGTTCTTC.

The chain links TRBV6-5 to TRBJ2-1; 12 positions match TRBD2. CDR3 size: 15 residues. V lost 5 bases, J lost 7 bases, and 6 bases stayed unmatched. CDR1 MNHEY and CDR2 SVGAGI come from the germline V gene. The CDR3 sequence: CASSTTGLAGNEQFF. The CDR3 DNA sequence: TGTGCCAGCAGTACCACCGGACTAGCGGGGAATGAGCAGTTCTTC.

The genes are TRBV27 and TRBJ2-1; 13 nucleotides line up with TRBD2. This CDR3 comprises 14 residues. Germline CDR1 is MNHEY and CDR2 is SMNVEV (reference sequence). V shed 8 bases and J 9 bases; nucleotides not matched to a gene: 7. Here the CDR3 DNA reads TGTGCCAGCCGAACTAGCGGGGGGGCCAGTGAGCAGTTCTTC. Residues: CASRTSGGASEQFF.

The rearrangement uses TRBV10-2 and TRBJ1-5; 9 nucleotides agree with TRBD1. V was pared by 7 bases and J by 4 bases, with 5 bases of the junction left unmatched. Germline V CDR1 and CDR2: WSHSY, SAAADI. The CDR3 is made up of 14 amino acids. The CDR3 here is CASTLGQGNQPQHF. As DNA, the CDR3 is TGCGCCAGCACGCTCGGACAGGGGAATCAGCCCCAGCATTTT.

V and J are TRBV5-4 and TRBJ1-1; D not resolved. The V gene lost 1 base and the J gene lost 0 bases, with 10 bases spanning the gap. CDR3 size: 15 residues. Germline values: CDR1 SGHNT, CDR2 YYREEE (reference sequence). CDR3 sequence: CASSLRRQLNTEAFF. The CDR3, as DNA: TGTGCCAGCAGCTTGAGGAGGCAGTTGAACACTGAAGCTTTCTTT.

CDR3 sequence: CATGWGGTEAFF. The CDR3 bases are TGTGCCACCGGGTGGGGGGGCACTGAAGCTTTCTTT. This chain connects TRBV6-5 to TRBJ1-1; tentatively, D is TRBD1 (5 bases). This CDR3 comprises 12 residues. CDR1 is MNHEY, CDR2 SVGAGI, per germline. Trimming removed 10 bases at V and 4 bases at J, with 13 bases between.

This sequence joins TRBV6-6 and TRBJ2-3, with 7 positions matching TRBD1. The CDR3 loop spans 14 amino acids. V was pared by 5 bases and J by 2 bases, with 4 bases of the junction left unmatched. The germline CDR1 and CDR2 sequences are MNHNY and SVGAGI (reference sequence). The CDR3 bases are TGTGCCAGCAGTGAGACAGGGTTCACAGATACGCAGTATTTT. It codes for CASSETGFTDTQYF.

This chain links TRBV16 with TRBJ1-4, with TRBD1 as a possible D gene (5 bases). The CDR3 has 19 amino acids. V was pared by 0 bases and J by 2 bases, with 19 bases between. Looked up from germline, CDR1 is KGHSY and CDR2 is FQNENV. For the CDR3, the DNA is TGTGCCAGCAGCCAATCAGGAGGCGCGCGGGGCCCGACTAATGAAAAACTGTTTTTT. Its translation: CASSQSGGARGPTNEKLFF. Full variable domain (missing parts from reference TRBV16 and TRBJ1-4): GEEVAQTPKHLVRGEGQKAKLYCAPIKGHSYVFWYQQVLKNEFKFLISFQNENVFDETGMPKERFSAKCLPNSPCSLEIQATKLEDSAVYFCASSQSGGARGPTNEKLFFGSGTQLSVL.

The sample holds a few counts of this clone. The chain joins TRBV27 to TRBJ1-5; no firm D call. V was pared by 2 bases and J by 0 bases, with 8 bases between. The germline V gene has CDR1 MNHEY and CDR2 SMNVEV (reference sequence). CDR3 length: 15 residues. CDR3 in amino acids: CASSLLPGSNQPQHF. CDR3 DNA: TGTGCCAGCAGTTTACTCCCAGGTAGCAATCAGCCCCAGCATTTT.

The gene calls are TRBV6-5 and TRBJ1-2; perhaps TRBD1 as D (6 bases). CDR3 length equals 14 residues. The germline gives CDR1 MNHEY, CDR2 SVGAGI. V was clipped by 7 bases and J by 2 bases, with 14 bases between them. This CDR3 reads CASTQQGVNYGYTF. The CDR3 DNA reads as TGTGCCAGCACCCAACAGGGAGTCAACTATGGCTACACCTTC.

The V call is TRBV11-2, the J call TRBJ2-1; 7 nucleotides align to TRBD2. The CDR3 is 14 residues long. J was trimmed by 6 bases and V by 2 bases; bases with no gene match: 4. CDR1 and CDR2 (germline): SGHAT, FQNNGV. CDR3 residues: CASSLLGGSNEQFF. Written as DNA, the CDR3 is TGTGCCAGCAGCTTACTCGGCGGGAGCAATGAGCAGTTCTTC.

The V and J genes are TRBV5-1 and TRBJ2-5; D may be TRBD2 (6 bases). CDR3 size: 13 residues. The germline V gene encodes CDR1 SGHRS and CDR2 YFSETQ. V lost 4 bases to trimming and J lost 3 bases, with 10 bases between them. The CDR3 nucleotides read TGCGCCAGCAGCCTATTAGCGGAAGAGACCCAGTACTTC. It yields the protein CASSLLAEETQYF. Together with reference TRBV5-1 and TRBJ2-5, the CDR3 gives the full variable domain: KAGVTQTPRYLIKTRGQQVTLSCSPISGHRSVSWYQQTPGQGLQFLFEYFSETQRNKGNFPGRFSGRQFSNSRSEMNVSTLELGDSALYLCASSLLAEETQYFGPGTRLLVL.